Listed below are T cell receptor beta chains from one sample, sequenced in a study of OX40 agonist ivuxolimab in advanced cancers. Measured with immunoSEQ multiplex PCR; TCRdb has only the in-frame clones, and not every one. The data show tens of thousands of clones, with roughly 85% seen just once and approximately 16% held by the top ten. Sequencing used CD4+ or CD8+ T cells sorted from blood, obtained in a trial of the OX40 agonist ivuxolimab. Receptor source: an adult with an advanced solid tumor such as melanoma, head and neck, liver or kidney cancer. Each CDR3 is given with its conserved first and last residue. The D gene is left open where the match is weak. Size values are once, few and many counts, or a class for expanded clones, and some rows have none.

CDR3nt	CDR3aa	abundance	d_gene	v_gene	j_gene
TGTGCCAGCAGTGACTTGGGGGCTGGAGGTGGCTACACCTTC	CASSDLGAGGGYTF	once	NA	TRBV6-4	TRBJ1-2
TGTGCCAGCAGCGTAGTGGGCGGGTCCTACAATGAGCAGTTCTTC	CASSVVGGSYNEQFF	NA	NA	TRBV9	TRBJ2-1
TGTGCCAGCAGCACACCCCTCCGGGGCGGTACCGGAGAACACGAGCAGTACTTC	CASSTPLRGGTGEHEQYF	NA	NA	TRBV11-2	TRBJ2-7
TGTGCCAGCAGCTTATCGCCGGGACAGGGGTTCTCCTACGAGCAGTACTTC	CASSLSPGQGFSYEQYF	NA	TRBD1	TRBV7-6	TRBJ2-7
TGTGCCAGCAGTTACGTCGGAGCAAACTATGGCTACACCTTC	CASSYVGANYGYTF	NA	NA	TRBV6-6	TRBJ1-2
TGTGCCAGCAGTTACTCGCATCCAGGGGGGATCACTGAAGCTTTCTTT	CASSYSHPGGITEAFF	NA	TRBD1	TRBV6-5	TRBJ1-1
TGTGCCAGCAGCCCCCAACACAATCAGCCCCAGCATTTT	CASSPQHNQPQHF	few	NA	TRBV7-8	TRBJ1-5
TGTGCCAGCAGCTTAGCTGGGACGACGGCCCCCCACGAGCAGTACTTC	CASSLAGTTAPHEQYF	NA	NA	TRBV7-9	TRBJ2-7
TGTGCCAGCAGCCCGCAGAAGAACACCGGGGAGCTGTTTTTT	CASSPQKNTGELFF	NA	NA	TRBV7-3	TRBJ2-2
TGTGCCAGCAGCGACATTAAGTCCGGGCCCTACGAGCAGTACTTC	CASSDIKSGPYEQYF	once	NA	TRBV6-5	TRBJ2-7
TGTGCCAGCAGTTTAGCAGGGGATCAGCCCCAGCATTTT	CASSLAGDQPQHF	NA	NA	TRBV27	TRBJ1-5
TGTGCCAGCAGTTACTCGCAAGGGTACTATGGCTACACCTTC	CASSYSQGYYGYTF	NA	NA	TRBV6-5	TRBJ1-2
TGTGCCAGCAGCAAAGAAAAAGAGATCAGTGAAGGTAGGAGCACTGAAGCTTTCTTT	CASSKEKEISEGRSTEAFF	NA	NA	TRBV21-1	TRBJ1-1
TGCGCCAGCAGCCAATTAACTCCTTCCTACGAGCAGTACTTC	CASSQLTPSYEQYF	NA	NA	TRBV4-1	TRBJ2-7
TGTGCCAGCAGCCCTGGACAGGGGAACACCGGGGAGCTGTTTTTT	CASSPGQGNTGELFF	NA	TRBD1	TRBV9	TRBJ2-2
TGCGCCAGCAGCTCCGGGACAGGGAACGAAAAACTGTTTTTT	CASSSGTGNEKLFF	NA	TRBD1	TRBV5-1	TRBJ1-4
TGTGCCAGTACCGTGACAGGGGGGAGTGAAAAACTGTTTTTT	CASTVTGGSEKLFF	NA	TRBD1	TRBV19	TRBJ1-4
TGTGCCAGCAATCCAATTCGCTATGGCTACACCTTC	CASNPIRYGYTF	NA	NA	TRBV6-5	TRBJ1-2
TGTGCCAGCAGCCCACCTCTGGGCACGGAAAATGAGCAGTTCTTC	CASSPPLGTENEQFF	NA	NA	TRBV11-1	TRBJ2-1
TGTGCCAGCAGTTACCGAGACAGGACTGAAGCTTTCTTT	CASSYRDRTEAFF	NA	NA	TRBV6-5	TRBJ1-1
TGTGCCAGCAGCCCGGGGCTTTTCTACGAGCAGTACTTC	CASSPGLFYEQYF	NA	NA	TRBV7-9	TRBJ2-7
TGTGCCAGCAGTTTGATCCCTAGCGGGACTTACGAGCAGTACTTC	CASSLIPSGTYEQYF	NA	TRBD2	TRBV6-5	TRBJ2-7
TGTGCCAGCAATCGCCTGGTGGATAGTCGCGAGACCCAGTACTTC	CASNRLVDSRETQYF	NA	NA	TRBV27	TRBJ2-5
TGCGCCAGCAGCCAAGATCAGGGCGGGGGGCCGTACGACGAGCAGTACTTC	CASSQDQGGGPYDEQYF	NA	TRBD2	TRBV4-3	TRBJ2-7
TGTGCCAGCAGTACGGGGGCCTCCCTTGCGGAGACCCAGTACTTC	CASSTGASLAETQYF	NA	NA	TRBV6-5	TRBJ2-5
TGTGCCAGCAGCCAAGTGGGGGATAGGAGCTACAATGAGCAGTTCTTC	CASSQVGDRSYNEQFF	NA	NA	TRBV9	TRBJ2-1
TGTGCCAGCAGCCCAACTGGCGGGACCTACGTACCGAATGAGCAGTTCTTC	CASSPTGGTYVPNEQFF	once	NA	TRBV7-3	TRBJ2-1
TGTGCCAGCAGCTTAGTCCTTAGCTTAGCCAAAAACATTCAGTACTTC	CASSLVLSLAKNIQYF	NA	NA	TRBV7-9	TRBJ2-4
TGTGCCAGCAGTTTAAGGGTACATGAAGCTTTCTTT	CASSLRVHEAFF	NA	NA	TRBV28	TRBJ1-1
TGTGCCAGCAGCTTCCAAACGGTGGGTGGTGAGCAGTTCTTC	CASSFQTVGGEQFF	NA	NA	TRBV9	TRBJ2-1
TGTGCCAGCACCTTACCGGCGGGAGGGGGCACAGATACGCAGTATTTT	CASTLPAGGGTDTQYF	NA	TRBD2	TRBV13	TRBJ2-3
TGTGCCACCAGCAGCGGGGGAACCCAAAAGGGCAATCAGCCCCAGCATTTT	CATSSGGTQKGNQPQHF	NA	NA	TRBV15	TRBJ1-5
TGTGCCTTCCCCGGGTCAGACAGTTACAATGAGCAGTTCTTC	CAFPGSDSYNEQFF	NA	NA	TRBV2	TRBJ2-1
TGTGCCAGCAGCCTTCCCCGGGACATCTCTGGAAACACCATATATTTT	CASSLPRDISGNTIYF	NA	NA	TRBV9	TRBJ1-3
TGTGCCAGCAGGCGGACAGGGGGCGTAGGCACTGAAGCTTTCTTT	CASRRTGGVGTEAFF	NA	TRBD1	TRBV9	TRBJ1-1
TGTGCCAGCAGCCCACCGGGACAGGGAAACAGGCCCCAGCATTTT	CASSPPGQGNRPQHF	NA	TRBD1	TRBV7-8	TRBJ1-5
TGCAGCGTCCTGACCGGCTCCTACAATGAGCAGTTCTTC	CSVLTGSYNEQFF	once	NA	TRBV29-1	TRBJ2-1
TGTGCCAGTAGTATCGGCCCTAGGGCGAGCGTGGGCACCGGGGAGCTGTTTTTT	CASSIGPRASVGTGELFF	NA	NA	TRBV19	TRBJ2-2
TGTGCCAGCAGCGGAGGGTGGGGTACTGAAGCTTTCTTT	CASSGGWGTEAFF	few	NA	TRBV14	TRBJ1-1
TGTGCCAGCAGTTACTGTCTTGACAGCGACTCCTACGAGCAGTACTTC	CASSYCLDSDSYEQYF	NA	NA	TRBV6-7	TRBJ2-7
TGTGCCAGCAGCTTAGGCGACTTCGGCACAGATACGCAGTATTTT	CASSLGDFGTDTQYF	NA	NA	TRBV7-7	TRBJ2-3
TGCAGCGTTGAATTGGACAGGGGCTACGAGCAGTACTTC	CSVELDRGYEQYF	NA	TRBD1	TRBV29-1	TRBJ2-7
TGTGCCAGCAGCTTAAGGCAGGGATCCCGCGAGCAGTACTTC	CASSLRQGSREQYF	NA	NA	TRBV7-3	TRBJ2-7
TGTGCCAGCAGCGCCGGCCGAGGGAACACTGAAGCTTTCTTT	CASSAGRGNTEAFF	few	NA	TRBV9	TRBJ1-1
TGTGCCAGCAGCTTAATTTTCAGGGGCACTCAGAACACTGAAGCTTTCTTT	CASSLIFRGTQNTEAFF	once	NA	TRBV11-2	TRBJ1-1
TGTGCCAGTAGTATCGATGAAGGCGGTTTCATGAACACTGAAGCTTTCTTT	CASSIDEGGFMNTEAFF	NA	NA	TRBV19	TRBJ1-1